Listed here are 5 T cell receptor beta chains from one sample, sequenced in a study of response to subunit inactivated influenza vaccine. From the RT-PCR reads, TCRdb called clonotypes with MiXCR, one entry per CDR3 protein. The top ten hold roughly 10% of the sample, which has almost 600,000 distinct CDR3 sequences, about 14% seen once. This specimen consisted of PBMCs from blood, obtained approximately 12 days after vaccination. All receptors derive from a man in his fifties who received an inactivated influenza vaccine.

This clonotype was picked up a small number of times. The chain links TRBV28 to TRBJ2-7, with D possibly TRBD1 on 5 matching bases. V was cut by 6 bases and J by 3 bases, with 9 bases left in between. This CDR3 has 12 amino acids. In germline, CDR1 is MDHEN, CDR2 SYDVKM. DNA of the CDR3: TGTGCCAGCAGACAAACAGGCTACGAGCAGTACTTC. Encoded protein: CASRQTGYEQYF.

This clonotype was detected only a few times. The rearrangement joins TRBV6-1 to TRBJ2-1; D is unresolved. The CDR3 length is 12 residues. In germline, CDR1 is MNHNS, CDR2 SASEGT. With 3 bases removed from V and 7 bases from J, the gap between germline ends came to 7 bases. CDR3 DNA: TGTGCCAGCAGTGAGATAGCTAATGAGCAGTTCTTC. Translating it yields CASSEIANEQFF.

This clonotype came up a few times. The chain has TRBV11-2 and TRBJ2-2; D could derive from TRBD1 or TRBD2 (6 bases each). The CDR3 is made up of 14 amino acids. V dropped 6 bases and J dropped 6 bases, with 14 bases sitting between them. Germline-derived CDR1 and CDR2 are SGHAT and FQNNGV. CDR3 amino acids: CASRRGRLAGELFF. The CDR3 DNA is TGTGCCAGCAGACGGGGGCGTTTGGCCGGGGAGCTGTTTTTT.

V usage is TRBV7-2 and J usage is TRBJ1-5; perhaps TRBD1 as D (6 bases). The CDR3 is 15 residues long. Germline loops: CDR1 SGHTA, CDR2 FQGNSA. V was clipped by 5 bases and J by 7 bases, with 18 bases between them. The CDR3 DNA is TGTGCCAGCAGCCGCGAACAGGGTCTCGGACAGCCCCAGCATTTT. Translating it yields CASSREQGLGQPQHF.

This clonotype was seen more than once but under ten times. V gene TRBV6-1 combines with J gene TRBJ2-7; D call uncertain. The germline gives CDR1 MNHNS, CDR2 SASEGT. There are 13 residues in the CDR3. V lost 4 bases to trimming and J lost 2 bases, with 9 bases between them. The DNA for the CDR3 is TGTGCCAGCAGTGCCTGGTCCCCCTACGAGCAGTACTTC. Translated, it gives CASSAWSPYEQYF.